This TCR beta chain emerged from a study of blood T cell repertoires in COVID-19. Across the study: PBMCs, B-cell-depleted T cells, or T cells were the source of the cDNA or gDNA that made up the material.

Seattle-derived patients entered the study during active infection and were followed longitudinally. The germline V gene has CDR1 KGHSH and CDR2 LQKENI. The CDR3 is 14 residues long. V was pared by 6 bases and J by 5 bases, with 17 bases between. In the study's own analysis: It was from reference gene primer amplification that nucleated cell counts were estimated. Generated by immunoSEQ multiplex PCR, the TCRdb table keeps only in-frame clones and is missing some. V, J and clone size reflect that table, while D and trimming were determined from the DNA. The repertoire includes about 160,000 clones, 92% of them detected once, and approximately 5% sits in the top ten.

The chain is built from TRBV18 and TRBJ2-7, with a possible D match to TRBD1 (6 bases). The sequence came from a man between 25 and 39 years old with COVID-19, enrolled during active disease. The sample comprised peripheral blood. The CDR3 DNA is TGTGCCAGCTCCACCAGACAGGACCCCCACGAGCAGTACTTC. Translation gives CASSTRQDPHEQYF.